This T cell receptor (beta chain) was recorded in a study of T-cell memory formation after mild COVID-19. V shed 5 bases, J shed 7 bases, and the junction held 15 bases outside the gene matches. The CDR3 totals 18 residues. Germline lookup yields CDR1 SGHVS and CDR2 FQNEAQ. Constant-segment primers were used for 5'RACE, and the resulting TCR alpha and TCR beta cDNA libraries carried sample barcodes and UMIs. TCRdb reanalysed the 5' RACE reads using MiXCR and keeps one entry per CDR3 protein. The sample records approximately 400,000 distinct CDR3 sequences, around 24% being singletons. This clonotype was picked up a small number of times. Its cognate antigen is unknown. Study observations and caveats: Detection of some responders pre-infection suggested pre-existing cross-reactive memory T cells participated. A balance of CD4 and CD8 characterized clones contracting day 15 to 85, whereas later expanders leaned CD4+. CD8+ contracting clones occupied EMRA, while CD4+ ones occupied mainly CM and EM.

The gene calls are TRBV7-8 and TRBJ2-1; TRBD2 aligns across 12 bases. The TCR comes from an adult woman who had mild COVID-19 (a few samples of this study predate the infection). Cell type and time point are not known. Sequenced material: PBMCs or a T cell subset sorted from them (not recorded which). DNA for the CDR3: TGTGCCAGCAGCCCCTCGACTAGCGGGAGATGGTTAAGGAATGAGCAGTTCTTC. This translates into CASSPSTSGRWLRNEQFF.